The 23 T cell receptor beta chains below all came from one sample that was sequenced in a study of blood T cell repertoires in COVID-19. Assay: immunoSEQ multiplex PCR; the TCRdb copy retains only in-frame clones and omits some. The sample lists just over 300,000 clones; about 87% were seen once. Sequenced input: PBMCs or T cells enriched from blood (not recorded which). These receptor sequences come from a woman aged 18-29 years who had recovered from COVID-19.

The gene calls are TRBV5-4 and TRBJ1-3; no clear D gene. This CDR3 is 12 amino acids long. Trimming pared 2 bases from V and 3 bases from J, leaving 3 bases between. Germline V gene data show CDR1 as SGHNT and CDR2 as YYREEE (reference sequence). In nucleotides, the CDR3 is TGTGCCAGCAGCTTTAATGGAAACACCATATATTTT. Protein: CASSFNGNTIYF.

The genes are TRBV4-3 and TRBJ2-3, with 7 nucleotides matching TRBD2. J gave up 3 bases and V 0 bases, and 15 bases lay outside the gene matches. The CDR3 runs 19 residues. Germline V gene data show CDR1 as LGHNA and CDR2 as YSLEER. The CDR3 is CASSQEPGIWSGVTDTQYF. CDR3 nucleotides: TGCGCCAGCAGCCAAGAACCGGGGATCTGGAGCGGGGTAACAGATACGCAGTATTTT.

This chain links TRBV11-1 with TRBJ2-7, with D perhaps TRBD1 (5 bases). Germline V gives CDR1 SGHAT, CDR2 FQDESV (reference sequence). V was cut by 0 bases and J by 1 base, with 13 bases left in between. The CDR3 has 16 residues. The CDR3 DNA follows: TGTGCCAGCAGCTTAGCCCTGTGGCAGGGTTCCTACGAGCAGTACTTC. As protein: CASSLALWQGSYEQYF.

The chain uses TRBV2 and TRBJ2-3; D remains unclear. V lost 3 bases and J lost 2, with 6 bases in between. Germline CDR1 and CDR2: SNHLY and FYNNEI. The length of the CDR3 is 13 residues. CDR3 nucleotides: TGTGCCAGCAGTGAGCGATTCACAGATACGCAGTATTTT. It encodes CASSERFTDTQYF.

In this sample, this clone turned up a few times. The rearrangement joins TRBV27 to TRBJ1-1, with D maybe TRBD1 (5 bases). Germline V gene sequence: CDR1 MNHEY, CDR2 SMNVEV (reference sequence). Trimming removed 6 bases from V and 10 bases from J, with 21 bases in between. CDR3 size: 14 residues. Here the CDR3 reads CASRITGSRLGAFF. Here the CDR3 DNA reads TGTGCCAGCAGGATTACAGGTTCCCGCCTCGGAGCTTTCTTT.

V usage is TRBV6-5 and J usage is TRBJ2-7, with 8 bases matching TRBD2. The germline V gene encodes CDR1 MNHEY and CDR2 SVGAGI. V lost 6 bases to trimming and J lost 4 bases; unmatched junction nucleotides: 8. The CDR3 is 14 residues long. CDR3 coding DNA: TGTGCCAGCAGCCCAGGCGGGGGGAGGTACGAGCAGTACTTC. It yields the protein CASSPGGGRYEQYF.

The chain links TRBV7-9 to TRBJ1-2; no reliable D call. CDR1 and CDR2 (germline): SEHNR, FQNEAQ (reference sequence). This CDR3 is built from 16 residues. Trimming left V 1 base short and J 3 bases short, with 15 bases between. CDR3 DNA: TGTGCCAGCAGCTTAGAACCTTCGGGTCGCGACTATGGCTACACCTTC. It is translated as CASSLEPSGRDYGYTF.

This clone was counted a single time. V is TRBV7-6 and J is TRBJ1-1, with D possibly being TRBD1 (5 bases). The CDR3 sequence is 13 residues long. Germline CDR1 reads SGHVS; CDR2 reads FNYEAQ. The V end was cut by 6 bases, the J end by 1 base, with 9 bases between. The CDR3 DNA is TGTGCCAGCAGGTCTACAGGGAACACTGAAGCTTTCTTT. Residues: CASRSTGNTEAFF.

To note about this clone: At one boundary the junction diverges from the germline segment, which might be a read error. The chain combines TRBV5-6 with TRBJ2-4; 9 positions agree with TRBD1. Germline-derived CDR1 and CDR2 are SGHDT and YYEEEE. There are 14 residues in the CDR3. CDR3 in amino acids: CASSLETGTGKRLF. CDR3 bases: TGTGCCAGCAGCTTGGAGACCGGGACAGGGAAACGTCTCTTC. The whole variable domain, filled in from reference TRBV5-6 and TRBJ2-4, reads DAGVTQSPTHLIKTRGQQVTLRCSPKSGHDTVSWYQQALGQGPQFIFQYYEEEERQRGNFPDRFSGHQFPNYSSELNVNALLLGDSALYLCASSLETGTGKRLFGAGTRLSVL.

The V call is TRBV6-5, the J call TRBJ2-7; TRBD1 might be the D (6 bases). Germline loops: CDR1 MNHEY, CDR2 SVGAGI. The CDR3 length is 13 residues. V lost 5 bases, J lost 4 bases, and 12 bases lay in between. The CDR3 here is CASSTLRGYEQYF. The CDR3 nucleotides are TGTGCCAGCAGTACACTCAGGGGTTACGAGCAGTACTTC.

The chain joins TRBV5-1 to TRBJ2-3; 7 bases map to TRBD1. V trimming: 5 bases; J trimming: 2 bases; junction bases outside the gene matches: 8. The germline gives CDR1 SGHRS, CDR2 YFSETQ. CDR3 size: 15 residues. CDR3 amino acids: CASREGTANTDTQYF. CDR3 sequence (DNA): TGCGCCAGCAGAGAGGGGACAGCCAACACAGATACGCAGTATTTT.

The CDR3 coding sequence is TGTGCCAGCAGCTACGCCAGGGTCACCGGGGAGCTGTTTTTT. Protein sequence: CASSYARVTGELFF. The chain employs TRBV7-8 and TRBJ2-2; D perhaps matches TRBD1 (5 bases). Germline-derived CDR1 and CDR2 are SGHVS and FQNEAQ. Trimming removed 4 bases from V and 4 bases from J, with 10 bases in between. The length of the CDR3 is 14 residues.

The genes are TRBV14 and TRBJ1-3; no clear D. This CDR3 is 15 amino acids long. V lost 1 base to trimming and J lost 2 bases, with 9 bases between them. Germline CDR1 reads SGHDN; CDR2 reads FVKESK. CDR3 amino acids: CASSQVRSPGNTIYF. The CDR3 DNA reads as TGTGCCAGCAGCCAAGTCCGGTCCCCTGGAAACACCATATATTTT.

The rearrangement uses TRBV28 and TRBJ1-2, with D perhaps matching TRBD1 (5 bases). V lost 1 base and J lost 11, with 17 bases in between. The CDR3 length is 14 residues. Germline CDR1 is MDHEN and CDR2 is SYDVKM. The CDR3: CASSLYNGGGSYTF. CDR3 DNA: TGTGCCAGCAGTTTATATAATGGGGGGGGATCGTACACCTTC.

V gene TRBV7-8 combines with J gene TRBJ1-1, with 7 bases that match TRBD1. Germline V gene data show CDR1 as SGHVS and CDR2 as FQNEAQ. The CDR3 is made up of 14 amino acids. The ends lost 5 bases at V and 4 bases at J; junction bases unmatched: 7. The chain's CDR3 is CASSAGGIGTEAFF. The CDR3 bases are TGTGCCAGCAGCGCAGGGGGGATTGGCACTGAAGCTTTCTTT.

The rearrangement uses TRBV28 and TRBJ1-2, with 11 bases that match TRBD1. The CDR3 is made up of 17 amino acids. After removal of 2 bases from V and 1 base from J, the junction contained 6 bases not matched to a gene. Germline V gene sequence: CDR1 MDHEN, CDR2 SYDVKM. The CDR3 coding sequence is TGTGCCAGCAGTTTAAGTGGGGGACAGGGGGTTAACTATGGCTACACCTTC. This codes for CASSLSGGQGVNYGYTF.

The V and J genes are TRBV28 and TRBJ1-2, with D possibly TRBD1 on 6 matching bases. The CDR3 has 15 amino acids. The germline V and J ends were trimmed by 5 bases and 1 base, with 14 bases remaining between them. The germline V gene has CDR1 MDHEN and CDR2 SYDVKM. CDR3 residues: CASSPWDTINYGYTF. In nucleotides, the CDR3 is TGTGCCAGCAGTCCCTGGGACACGATTAACTATGGCTACACCTTC.

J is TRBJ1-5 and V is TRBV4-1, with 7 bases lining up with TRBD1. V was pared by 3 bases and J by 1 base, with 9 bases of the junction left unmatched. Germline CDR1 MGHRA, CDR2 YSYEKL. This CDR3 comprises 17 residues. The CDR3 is CASSQAETGFSNQPQHF. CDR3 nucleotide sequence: TGCGCCAGCAGCCAGGCCGAGACAGGGTTCAGCAATCAGCCCCAGCATTTT.

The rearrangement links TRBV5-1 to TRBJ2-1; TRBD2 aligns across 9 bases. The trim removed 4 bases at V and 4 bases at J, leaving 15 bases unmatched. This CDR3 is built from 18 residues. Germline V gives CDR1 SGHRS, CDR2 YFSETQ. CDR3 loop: CASSLYTSGLAGYNEQFF. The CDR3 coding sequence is TGCGCCAGCAGCCTGTATACGTCTGGCCTAGCGGGGTACAATGAGCAGTTCTTC. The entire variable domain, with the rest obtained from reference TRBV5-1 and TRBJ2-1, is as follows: KAGVTQTPRYLIKTRGQQVTLSCSPISGHRSVSWYQQTPGQGLQFLFEYFSETQRNKGNFPGRFSGRQFSNSRSEMNVSTLELGDSALYLCASSLYTSGLAGYNEQFFGPGTRLTVL.

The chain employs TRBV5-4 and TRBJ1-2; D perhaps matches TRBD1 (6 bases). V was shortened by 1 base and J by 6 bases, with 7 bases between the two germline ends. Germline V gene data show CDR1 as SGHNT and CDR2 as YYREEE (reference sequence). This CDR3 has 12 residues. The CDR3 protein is CASSLQGNGYTF. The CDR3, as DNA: TGTGCCAGCAGCTTGCAGGGGAATGGCTACACCTTC.

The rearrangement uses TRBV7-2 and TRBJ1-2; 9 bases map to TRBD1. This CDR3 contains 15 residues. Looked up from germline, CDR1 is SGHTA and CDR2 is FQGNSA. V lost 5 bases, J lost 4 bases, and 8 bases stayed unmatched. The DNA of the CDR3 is TGTGCCAGCAGCCGCCGAGGACAGGGGAGCTATGGCTACACCTTC. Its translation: CASSRRGQGSYGYTF.

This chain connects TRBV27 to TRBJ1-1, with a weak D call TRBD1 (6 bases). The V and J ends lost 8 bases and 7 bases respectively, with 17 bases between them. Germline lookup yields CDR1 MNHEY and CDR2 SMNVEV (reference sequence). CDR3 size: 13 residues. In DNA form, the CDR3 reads TGTGCCAGCCAGAGAGGGGGACAACATGAAGCTTTCTTT. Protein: CASQRGGQHEAFF.

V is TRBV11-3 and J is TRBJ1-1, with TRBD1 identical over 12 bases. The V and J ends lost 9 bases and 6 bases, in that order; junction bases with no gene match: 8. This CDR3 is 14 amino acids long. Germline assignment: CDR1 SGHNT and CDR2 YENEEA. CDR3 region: CAREGQGAKSEAFF. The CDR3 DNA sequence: TGTGCCAGGGAGGGACAGGGGGCGAAATCTGAAGCTTTCTTT.